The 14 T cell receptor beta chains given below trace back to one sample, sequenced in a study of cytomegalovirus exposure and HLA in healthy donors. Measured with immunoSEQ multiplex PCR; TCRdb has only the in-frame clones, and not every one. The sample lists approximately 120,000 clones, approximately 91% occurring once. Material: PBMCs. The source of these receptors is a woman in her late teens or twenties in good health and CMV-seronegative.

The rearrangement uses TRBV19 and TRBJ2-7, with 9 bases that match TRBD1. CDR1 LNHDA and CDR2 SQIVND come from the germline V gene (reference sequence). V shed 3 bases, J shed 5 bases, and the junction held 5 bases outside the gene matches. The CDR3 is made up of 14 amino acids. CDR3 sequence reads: CASSMGTGTHEQYF. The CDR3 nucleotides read TGTGCCAGTAGTATGGGGACAGGGACCCACGAGCAGTACTTC.

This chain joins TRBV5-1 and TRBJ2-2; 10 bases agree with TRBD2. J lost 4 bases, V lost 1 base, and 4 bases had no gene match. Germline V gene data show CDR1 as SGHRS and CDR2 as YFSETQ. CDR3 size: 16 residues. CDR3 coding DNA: TGCGCCAGCAGCTTGCTTCGGACTAGCGGCACCGGGGAGCTGTTTTTT. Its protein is CASSLLRTSGTGELFF.

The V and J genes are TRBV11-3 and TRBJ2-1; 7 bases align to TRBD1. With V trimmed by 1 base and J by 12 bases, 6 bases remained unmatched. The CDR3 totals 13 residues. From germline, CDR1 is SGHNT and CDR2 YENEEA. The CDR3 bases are TGTGCCAGCAGCTTAGTCACAGGGGCGTCGCAGTTCTTC. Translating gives CASSLVTGASQFF.

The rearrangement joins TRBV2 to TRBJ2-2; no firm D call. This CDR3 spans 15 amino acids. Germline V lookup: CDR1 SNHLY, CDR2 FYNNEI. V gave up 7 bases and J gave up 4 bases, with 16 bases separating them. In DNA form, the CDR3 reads TGTGCCAGCAAGTTGGCCCTAGTTGGCACCGGGGAGCTGTTTTTT. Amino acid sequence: CASKLALVGTGELFF.

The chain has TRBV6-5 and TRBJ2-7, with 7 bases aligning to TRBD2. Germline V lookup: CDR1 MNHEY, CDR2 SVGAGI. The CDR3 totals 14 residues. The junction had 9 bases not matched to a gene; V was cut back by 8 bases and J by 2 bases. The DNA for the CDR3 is TGTGCCAGCGCCTGGGGCGGGGGAACCTACGAGCAGTACTTC. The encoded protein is CASAWGGGTYEQYF.

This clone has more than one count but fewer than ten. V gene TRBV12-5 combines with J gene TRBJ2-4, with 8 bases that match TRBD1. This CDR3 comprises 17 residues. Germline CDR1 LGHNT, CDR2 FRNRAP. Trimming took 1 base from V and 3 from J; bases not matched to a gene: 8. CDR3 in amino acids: CASGLGQGSPFKNIQYF. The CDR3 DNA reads TGTGCTAGTGGTTTGGGACAGGGGTCACCTTTCAAAAACATTCAGTACTTC.

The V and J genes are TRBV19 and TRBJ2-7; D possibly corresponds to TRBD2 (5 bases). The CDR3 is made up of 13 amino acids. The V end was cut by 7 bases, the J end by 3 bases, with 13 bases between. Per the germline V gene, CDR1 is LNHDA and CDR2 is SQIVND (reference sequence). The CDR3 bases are TGTGCCAGTATGAGGACTGTTATCTACGAGCAGTACTTC. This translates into CASMRTVIYEQYF.

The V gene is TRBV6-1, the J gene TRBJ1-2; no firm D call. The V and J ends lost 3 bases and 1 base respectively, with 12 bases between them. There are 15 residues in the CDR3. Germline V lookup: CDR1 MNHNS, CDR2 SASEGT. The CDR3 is CASSDDGRINYGYTF. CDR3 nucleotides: TGTGCCAGCAGTGATGACGGGAGAATTAACTATGGCTACACCTTC.

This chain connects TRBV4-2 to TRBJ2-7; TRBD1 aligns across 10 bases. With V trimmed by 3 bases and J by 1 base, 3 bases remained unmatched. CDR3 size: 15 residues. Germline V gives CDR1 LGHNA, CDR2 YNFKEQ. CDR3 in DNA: TGTGCCAGCAGCCAGGACAGGGGGTTTTCCTACGAGCAGTACTTC. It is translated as CASSQDRGFSYEQYF.

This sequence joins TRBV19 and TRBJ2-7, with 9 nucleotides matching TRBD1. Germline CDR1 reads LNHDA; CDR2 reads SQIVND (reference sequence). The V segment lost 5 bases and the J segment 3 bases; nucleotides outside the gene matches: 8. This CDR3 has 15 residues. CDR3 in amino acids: CASSFSGTGNYEQYF. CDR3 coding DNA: TGTGCCAGTAGTTTTTCCGGGACAGGGAACTACGAGCAGTACTTC. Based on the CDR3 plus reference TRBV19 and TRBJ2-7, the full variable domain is DGGITQSPKYLFRKEGQNVTLSCEQNLNHDAMYWYRQDPGQGLRLIYYSQIVNDFQKGDIAEGYSVSREKKESFPLTVTSAQKNPTAFYLCASSFSGTGNYEQYFGPGTRLTVT.

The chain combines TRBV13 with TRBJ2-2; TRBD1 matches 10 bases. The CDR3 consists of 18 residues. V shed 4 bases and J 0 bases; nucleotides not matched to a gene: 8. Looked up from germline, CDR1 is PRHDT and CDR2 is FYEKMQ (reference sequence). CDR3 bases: TGTGCCAGCAGCTCACTGGGACAGGGGTTGGCGAACACCGGGGAGCTGTTTTTT. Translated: CASSSLGQGLANTGELFF.

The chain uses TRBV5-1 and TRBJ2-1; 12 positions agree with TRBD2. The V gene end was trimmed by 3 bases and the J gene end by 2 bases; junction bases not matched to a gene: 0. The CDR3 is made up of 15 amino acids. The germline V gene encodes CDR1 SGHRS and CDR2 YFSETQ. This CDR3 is CASSSSGRAYNEQFF. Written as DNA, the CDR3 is TGCGCCAGCAGCTCTAGCGGGAGGGCCTACAATGAGCAGTTCTTC. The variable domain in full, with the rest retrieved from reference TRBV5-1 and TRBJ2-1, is KAGVTQTPRYLIKTRGQQVTLSCSPISGHRSVSWYQQTPGQGLQFLFEYFSETQRNKGNFPGRFSGRQFSNSRSEMNVSTLELGDSALYLCASSSSGRAYNEQFFGPGTRLTVL.

CDR3 region: CTSSHGEQQPQHF. The CDR3 region has the DNA TGCACCAGCAGCCATGGAGAGCAACAGCCCCAGCATTTT. J is TRBJ1-5 and V is TRBV1. TRBV1 is assigned pseudogene status. There are 13 residues in the CDR3.

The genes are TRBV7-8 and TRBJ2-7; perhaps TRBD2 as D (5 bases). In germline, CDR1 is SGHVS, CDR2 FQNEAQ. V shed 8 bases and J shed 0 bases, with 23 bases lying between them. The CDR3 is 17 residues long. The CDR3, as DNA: TGTGCCAGCGCTGGAACATTGGACTGGGAAAGCTCCTACGAGCAGTACTTC. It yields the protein CASAGTLDWESSYEQYF. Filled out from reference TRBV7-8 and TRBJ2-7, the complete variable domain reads GAGVSQSPRYKVAKRGQDVALRCDPISGHVSLFWYQQALGQGPEFLTYFQNEAQLDKSGLPSDRFFAERPEGSVSTLKIQRTQQEDSAVYLCASAGTLDWESSYEQYFGPGTRLTVT.